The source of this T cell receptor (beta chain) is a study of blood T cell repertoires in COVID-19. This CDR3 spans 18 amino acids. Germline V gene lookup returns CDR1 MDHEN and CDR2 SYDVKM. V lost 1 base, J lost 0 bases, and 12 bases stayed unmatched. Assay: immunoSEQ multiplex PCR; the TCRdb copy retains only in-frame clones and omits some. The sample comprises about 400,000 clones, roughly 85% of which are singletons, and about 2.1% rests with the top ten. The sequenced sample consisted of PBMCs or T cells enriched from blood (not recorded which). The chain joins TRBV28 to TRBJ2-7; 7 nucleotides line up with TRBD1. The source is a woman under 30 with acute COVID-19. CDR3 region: CASSLYPRQGKISYEQYF. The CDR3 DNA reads TGTGCCAGCAGTTTATACCCGCGACAGGGTAAAATCTCCTACGAGCAGTACTTC.